This T cell receptor beta chain originates from a study of EBV T-cell therapy then PD-1 blockade in nasopharyngeal carcinoma. Treatment defined: AdE1-LMPpoly-expanded autologous EBV-specific T-cell therapy followed by anti-PD-1 nivolumab. This clone has a handful of counts. Its antigen is unidentified. Assay: immunoSEQ multiplex PCR; the TCRdb copy retains only in-frame clones and omits some. The sample has fewer than 20,000 clones, approximately 88% seen once. V was shortened by 0 bases and J by 4 bases, with 20 bases between the two germline ends. Per the germline V gene, CDR1 is SGDLS and CDR2 is YYNGEE. The CDR3 runs 17 residues.

This clonotype was obtained from a middle-aged man with nasopharyngeal carcinoma. The V gene is TRBV9, the J gene TRBJ2-7, with D hard to call. The material was CD8+ T cells from blood, obtained at day 0 from a patient whose treatment included autologous EBV-specific T cells and nivolumab. Here the CDR3 reads CASSVVETPKGHYEQYF. The CDR3, as DNA: TGTGCCAGCAGCGTAGTGGAGACACCAAAAGGGCATTACGAGCAGTACTTC.